This section outlines one T cell receptor (beta chain) sequence together with its context. The target antigen is unknown. Genomic DNA served as template for TCR beta VDJ and CDR3 profiling. TCRdb used MiXCR to reprocess the reads, holding one entry per CDR3 protein. The sample has 150,000 to 200,000 distinct CDR3 sequences; 64% are singletons. This record belongs to a study of CD8+CD57+ T cells in acquired aplastic anemia. Study at large: Sorted CD4+ and CD8+ cells gave a mean 3.2 ug DNA, range about 0.19 to 27.4 ug. Overall study findings and caveats: Overlap between patients and controls comprised 25 to 35 CD8+ CDR3 sequences. No significant patient-versus-control difference appeared in CD8+ Simpson's diversity.

V was clipped by 0 bases and J by 13 bases, with 25 bases between them. This CDR3 contains 16 residues. In germline, CDR1 is ENHRY, CDR2 SYGVKD. The clonotype comes from a human donor with severe aplastic anemia or a healthy control (not recorded which). The sequencing sample was made of sorted CD4+, CD8+, or CD8+CD57+ T cells (not recorded which) from PBMCs. This rearrangement joins TRBV10-3 to TRBJ2-7, with D possibly TRBD2 on 6 matching bases. CDR3 DNA: TGTGCCATCAGTGAGTCTAACAAAGGCGTTCCCGGGACTGGTTACTTC. Its protein product is CAISESNKGVPGTGYF.